Sequencing of this T cell receptor beta chain was carried out in a study of T cell repertoires in cytomegalovirus infection. V lost 2 bases to trimming and J lost 9 bases, with 5 bases between them. Germline-derived CDR1 and CDR2 are SGHAT and FQNNGV. The CDR3 is 11 residues long. Each CDR3 protein is one row after TCRdb ran MiXCR on the reads. The table shows almost 500,000 distinct CDR3 sequences, with around 11% occurring only once. This receptor was taken from a human donor in good health (CMV status not recorded). Some clones in this sample may be carry-over from other donors' samples. The V gene is TRBV11-2, the J gene TRBJ2-1; D is unresolved. The source material was PBMCs. CDR3 amino acids: CASSLSIEQFF. In DNA form, the CDR3 reads TGTGCCAGCAGCTTATCAATTGAGCAGTTCTTC. The whole variable domain, filled in from reference TRBV11-2 and TRBJ2-1, reads EAGVAQSPRYKIIEKRQSVAFWCNPISGHATLYWYQQILGQGPKLLIQFQNNGVVDDSQLPKDRFSAERLKGVDSTLKIQPAKLEDSAVYLCASSLSIEQFFGPGTRLTVL.